This T cell receptor (beta chain) was profiled in a study of OX40 agonist ivuxolimab in advanced cancers. The wider study: Mean age roughly 65 years, range about 23 to 85; just over 80% male.

Sequenced by immunoSEQ multiplex PCR; TCRdb stores in-frame clones only, minus some. This table has about 110,000 clones, 90% appearing once. The CDR3 contains 14 residues. Trimming took 7 bases from V and 8 from J, leaving 15 bases between them. Germline CDR1 and CDR2: SNHLY and FYNNEI. Study-wide findings and caveats: Relative to CD4+, CD8+ T cells held more expanded clones on average. At 0.1 to 3.0 mg/kg, CD4+ and CD8+ blood T cells expanded clonally by week 6. Some nonresponders also had low normalized T-cell clonal expansion.

Regarding this clone: The antigen is unknown.

The sequence came from an adult with an advanced solid tumor such as melanoma, head and neck, liver or kidney cancer. This chain connects TRBV2 to TRBJ1-6, with D perhaps matching TRBD1 (6 bases). The specimen comprised CD4+ or CD8+ T cells sorted from blood, sampled in a trial of the OX40 agonist ivuxolimab. The DNA for the CDR3 is TGTGCCAGCAATATTGAGGGGGGTGATTCACCCCTCCACTTT. This encodes CASNIEGGDSPLHF. The full variable domain, rest sourced from reference TRBV2 and TRBJ1-6, is EPEVTQTPSHQVTQMGQEVILRCVPISNHLYFYWYRQILGQKVEFLVSFYNNEISEKSEIFDDQFSVERPDGSNFTLKIRSTKLEDSAMYFCASNIEGGDSPLHFGNGTRLTVT.